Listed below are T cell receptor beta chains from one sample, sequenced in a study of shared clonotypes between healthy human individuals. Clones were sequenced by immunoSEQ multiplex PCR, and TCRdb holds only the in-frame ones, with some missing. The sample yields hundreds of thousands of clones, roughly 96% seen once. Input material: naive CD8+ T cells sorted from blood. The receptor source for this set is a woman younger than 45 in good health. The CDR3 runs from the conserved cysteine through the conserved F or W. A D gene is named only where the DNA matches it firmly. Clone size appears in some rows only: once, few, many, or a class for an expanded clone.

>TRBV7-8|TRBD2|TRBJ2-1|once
TGTGCCAGCAGCTCTCCGGGACTAGGCTACAATGAGCAGTTCTTC
CASSSPGLGYNEQFF
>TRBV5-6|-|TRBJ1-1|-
TGTGCCAGCAGCCCCAACCACGGGAACACTGAAGCTTTCTTT
CASSPNHGNTEAFF
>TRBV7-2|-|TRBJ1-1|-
TGTGCCAGCAGCTTCGGACAGCCCGAAGCTTTCTTT
CASSFGQPEAFF
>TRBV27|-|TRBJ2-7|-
TGTGCCAGCAGTTTAGATGGAGACGAGCAGTACTTC
CASSLDGDEQYF
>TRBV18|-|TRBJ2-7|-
TGTGCCAGCTCACCCCCAGAGACGGGTAACGAGCAGTACTTC
CASSPPETGNEQYF
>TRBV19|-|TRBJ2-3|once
TGTGCCAGTAGTATAGGAGGAGCGGTAGATACGCAGTATTTT
CASSIGGAVDTQYF
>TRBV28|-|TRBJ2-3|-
TGTGCCAGCAGCGAACAGTATACGCAGTATTTT
CASSEQYTQYF
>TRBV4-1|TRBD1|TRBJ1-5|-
TGCGCCAGCAGTCAATTTCATGCAGGGGGTAGCAATCAGCCCCAGCATTTT
CASSQFHAGGSNQPQHF
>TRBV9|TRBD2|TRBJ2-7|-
TGTGCCAGCAGCTCCGGACTAGCGATCGACGAGCAGTACTTC
CASSSGLAIDEQYF
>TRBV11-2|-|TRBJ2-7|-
TGTGCCAGCAGGGATGGGTTATACGAGCAGTACTTC
CASRDGLYEQYF
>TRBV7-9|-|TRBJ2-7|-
TGTGCCAGCAGCCCCCGAGGAGTCGGGCTCTTCACCGAGCAGTACTTC
CASSPRGVGLFTEQYF
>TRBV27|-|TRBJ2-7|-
TGTGCCAGCAGTCCGGATCAGGGCTACGAGCAGTACTTC
CASSPDQGYEQYF
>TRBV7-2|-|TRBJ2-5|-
TGTGCCAGCAGCTTAGTTGACAACAGGGCGGAGACCCAGTACTTC
CASSLVDNRAETQYF
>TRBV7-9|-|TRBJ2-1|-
TGTGCCAGCAGCTCCAGACGGGGCCTCTACAATGAGCAGTTCTTC
CASSSRRGLYNEQFF
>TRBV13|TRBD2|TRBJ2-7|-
TGTGCCAGCAGCTTAAGGGAGCGGGGAGGGATCGAGCAGTACTTC
CASSLRERGGIEQYF
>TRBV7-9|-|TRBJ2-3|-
TGTGCCAGCAGCTTAGTAGGGGCGCTAAGCACAGATACGCAGTATTTT
CASSLVGALSTDTQYF
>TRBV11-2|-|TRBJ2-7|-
TGTGCCAGCAGCCCCAATAATGCCGGCTACGAGCAGTACTTC
CASSPNNAGYEQYF
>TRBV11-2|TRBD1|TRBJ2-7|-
TGTGCCAGCAGTTGGGACAGGGGGTCCTACGAGCAGTACTTC
CASSWDRGSYEQYF
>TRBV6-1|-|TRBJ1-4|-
TGTGCCAGCAGTACGATACAGGGATTGCTGTTTTTT
CASSTIQGLLFF
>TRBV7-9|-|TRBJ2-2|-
TGTGCCAGCTGGACTTTCGCGAACACCGGGGAGCTGTTTTTT
CASWTFANTGELFF
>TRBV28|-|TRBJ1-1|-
TGTGCCAGCAGTTTGGACAGATCGGTCGAAGCTTTCTTT
CASSLDRSVEAFF
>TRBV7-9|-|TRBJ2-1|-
TGTGCCAGCAGCTTAGTTTCTAGCGCATCCTACAATGAGCAGTTCTTC
CASSLVSSASYNEQFF
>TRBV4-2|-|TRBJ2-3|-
TGTGCCAGCAGCCAAGATCCCTTCGGGCGTAAGGAACCTCGCGTGGATACGCAGTATTTT
CASSQDPFGRKEPRVDTQYF
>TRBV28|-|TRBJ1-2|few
TGTGCCAGCAGTCCCGGGACACTCTATGGCTACACCTTC
CASSPGTLYGYTF
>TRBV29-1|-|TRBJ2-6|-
TGCAGCGTTGAAGATTGGCAGGCCCGCTCTGGGGCCAACGTCCTGACTTTC
CSVEDWQARSGANVLTF
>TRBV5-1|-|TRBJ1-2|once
TGCGCCAGCAGCTTGGTAGGCCTGCTGGACGGCTACACCTTC
CASSLVGLLDGYTF
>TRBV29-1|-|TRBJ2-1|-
TGCAGCGTTTTGGGGCAAAGCGGCTACAATGAGCAGTTCTTC
CSVLGQSGYNEQFF
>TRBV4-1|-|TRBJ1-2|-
TGCGCCAGCAGCCAAGATCCCCGAAGCTGGGGCTACACCTTC
CASSQDPRSWGYTF
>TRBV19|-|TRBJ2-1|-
TGTGCCAGTAGTCCAAAGGGATTCGGGGAGACAGGGCTCCCTAGCGGCTCCTACAATGAGCAGTTCTTC
CASSPKGFGETGLPSGSYNEQFF
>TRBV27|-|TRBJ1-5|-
TGTGCCAGCAGTTTATGGTCGGGGGGCGGACAGCCCCAGCATTTT
CASSLWSGGGQPQHF
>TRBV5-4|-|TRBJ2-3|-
TGTGCCAGCAGCTACTCGCGGTTAGGCACAGATACGCAGTATTTT
CASSYSRLGTDTQYF
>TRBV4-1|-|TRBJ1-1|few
TGCGCCAGCAGCCAAGGTTGGGGCACTGAAGCTTTCTTT
CASSQGWGTEAFF
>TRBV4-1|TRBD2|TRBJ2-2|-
TGCGCCAGCAGCCCGGGGGGGGGCGACGGGAGCGGCCGGAGGTACCGGGGAGCTGTTTTT
CASSPGGGDGSGRRYRGAVF
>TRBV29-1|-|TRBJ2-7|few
TGCAGCGTTGAAGTGGGGAACGAGCAGTACTTC
CSVEVGNEQYF
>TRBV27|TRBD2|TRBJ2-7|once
TGTGCCAGCAGGGGACTAGCGGGAGGGCACGGATCCTACGAGCAGTACTTC
CASRGLAGGHGSYEQYF
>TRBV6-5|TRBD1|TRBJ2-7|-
TGTGCCAGCAGTTACCAGGGACAGGGGTTCGAGCAGTACTTC
CASSYQGQGFEQYF
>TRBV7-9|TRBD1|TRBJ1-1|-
TGTGCCAGTTGGCAGGGGGCGCCGAACACTGAAGCTTTCTTT
CASWQGAPNTEAFF
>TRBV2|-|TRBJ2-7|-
TGTGCCAGCAAGGACGTTTCCGACATCCCCGCCTACGAGCAGTACTTC
CASKDVSDIPAYEQYF
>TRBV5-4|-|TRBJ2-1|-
TGTGCCAGCAGCTCCGATGTATGGACGGAGACCGATGAGCAGTTCTTC
CASSSDVWTETDEQFF
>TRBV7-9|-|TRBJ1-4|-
TGTGCCAGCAGCTTAGCGACAGCACGACATGAAAAACTGTTTTTT
CASSLATARHEKLFF
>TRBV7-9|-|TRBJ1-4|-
TGTGCCAGCAGCGCCTCCGAAGGGCACCCTAATGAAAAACTGTTTTTT
CASSASEGHPNEKLFF
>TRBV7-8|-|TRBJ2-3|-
TGTGCCAGCAGCTTAAGTAGGGAGGTCGGACCTCATGGGCAGTATTTT
CASSLSREVGPHGQYF
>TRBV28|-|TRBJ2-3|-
TGTGCCAGCGCCAGGGGAATAGATACGCAGTATTTT
CASARGIDTQYF
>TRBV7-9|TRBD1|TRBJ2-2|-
TGTGCCAGCAGCCCTCAGGGCGCAGGGGGATTCACCGGGGAGCTGTTTTTT
CASSPQGAGGFTGELFF
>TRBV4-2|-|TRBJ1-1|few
TGTGCCAGCAGCCAAGGGTGGACAGCCATGAACACTGAAGCTTTCTTT
CASSQGWTAMNTEAFF
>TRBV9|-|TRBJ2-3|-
TGTGCCAGCAGCGTAGCGCGAGCTAGCACAGATACGCAGTATTTT
CASSVARASTDTQYF
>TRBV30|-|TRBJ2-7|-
TGTGCCTGGGGCTCGGGGGCATGGGAGCAGTACTTC
CAWGSGAWEQYF
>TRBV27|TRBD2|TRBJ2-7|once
TGTGCCAGCAGAACTAGCGGCGAGCAGTACTTC
CASRTSGEQYF
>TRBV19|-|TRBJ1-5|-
TGTGCCAGTAGTATTTACGGTCAGCCCCAGCATTTT
CASSIYGQPQHF
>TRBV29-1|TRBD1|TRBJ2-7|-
TGCAGCGTTGAAGTTCTGCAGGGGGCTTACGAGCAGTACTTC
CSVEVLQGAYEQYF
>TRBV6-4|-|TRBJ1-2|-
TGTGCCAGCAGCCGGGTCCTTATTGAGGATGGCTACACCTTC
CASSRVLIEDGYTF
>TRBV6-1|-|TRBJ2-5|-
TGTGCCAGCAGTGAATACCCTCGGGAAAGCCAAGAGACCCAGTACTTC
CASSEYPRESQETQYF
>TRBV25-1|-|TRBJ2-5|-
TGTGCCAGCAGTGAATGGGGTCGTGGAGAGACCCAGTACTTC
CASSEWGRGETQYF
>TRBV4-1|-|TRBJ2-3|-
TGCGCCAGCAGCCACGGGACCTCCACAGATACGCAGTATTTT
CASSHGTSTDTQYF
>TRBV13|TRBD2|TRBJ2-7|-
TGTGCCAGCAGCTTAGTGTCTAGCGGGAGGTACGAGCAGTACTTC
CASSLVSSGRYEQYF
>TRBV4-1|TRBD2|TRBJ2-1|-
TGCGCCAGCAGCCTAGTGACTAGCTCTGGGACTGAGCAGTTCTTC
CASSLVTSSGTEQFF
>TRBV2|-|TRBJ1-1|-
TGTGCCAGCAGTGATGTAAGGGCTGGGGGAACTTTCTTT
CASSDVRAGGTFF